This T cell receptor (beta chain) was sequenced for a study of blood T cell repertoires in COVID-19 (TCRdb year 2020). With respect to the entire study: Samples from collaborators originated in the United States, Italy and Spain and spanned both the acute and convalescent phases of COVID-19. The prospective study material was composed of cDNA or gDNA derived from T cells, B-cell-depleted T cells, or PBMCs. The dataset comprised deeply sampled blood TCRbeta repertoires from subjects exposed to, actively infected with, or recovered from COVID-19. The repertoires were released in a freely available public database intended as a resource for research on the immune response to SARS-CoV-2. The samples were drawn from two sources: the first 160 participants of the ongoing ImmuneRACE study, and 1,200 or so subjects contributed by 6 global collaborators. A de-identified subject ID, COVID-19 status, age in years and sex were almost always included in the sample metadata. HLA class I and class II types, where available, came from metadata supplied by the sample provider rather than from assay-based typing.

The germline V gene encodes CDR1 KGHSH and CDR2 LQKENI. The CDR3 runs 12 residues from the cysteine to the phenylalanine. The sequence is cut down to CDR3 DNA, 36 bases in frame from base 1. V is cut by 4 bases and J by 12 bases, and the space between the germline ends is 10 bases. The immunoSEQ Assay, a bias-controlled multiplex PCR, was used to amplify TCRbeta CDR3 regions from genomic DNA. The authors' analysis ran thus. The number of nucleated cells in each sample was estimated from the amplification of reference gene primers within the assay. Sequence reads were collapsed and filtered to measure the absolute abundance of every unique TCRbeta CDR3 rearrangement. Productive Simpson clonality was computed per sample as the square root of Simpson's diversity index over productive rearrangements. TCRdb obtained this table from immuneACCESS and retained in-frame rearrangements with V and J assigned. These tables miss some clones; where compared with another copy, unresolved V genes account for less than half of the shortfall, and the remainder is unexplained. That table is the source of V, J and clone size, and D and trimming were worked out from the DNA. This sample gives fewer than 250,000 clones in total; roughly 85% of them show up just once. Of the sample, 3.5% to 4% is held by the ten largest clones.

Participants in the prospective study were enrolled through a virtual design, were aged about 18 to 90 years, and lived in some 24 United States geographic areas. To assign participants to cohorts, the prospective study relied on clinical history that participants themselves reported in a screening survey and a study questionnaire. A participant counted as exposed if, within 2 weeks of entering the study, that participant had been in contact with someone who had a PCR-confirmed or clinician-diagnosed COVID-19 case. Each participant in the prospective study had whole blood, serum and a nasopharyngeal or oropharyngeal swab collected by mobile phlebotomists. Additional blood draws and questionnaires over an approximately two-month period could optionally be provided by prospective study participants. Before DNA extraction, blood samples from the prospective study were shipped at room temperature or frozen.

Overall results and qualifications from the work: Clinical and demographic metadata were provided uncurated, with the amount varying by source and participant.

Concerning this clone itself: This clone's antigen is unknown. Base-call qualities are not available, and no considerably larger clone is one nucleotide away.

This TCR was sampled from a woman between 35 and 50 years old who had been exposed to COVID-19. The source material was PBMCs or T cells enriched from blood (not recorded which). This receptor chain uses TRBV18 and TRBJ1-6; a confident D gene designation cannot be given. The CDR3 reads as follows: CASSRQAEPLHF. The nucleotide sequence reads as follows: TGTGCCAGCTCACGTCAGGCTGAACCCCTCCACTTT.